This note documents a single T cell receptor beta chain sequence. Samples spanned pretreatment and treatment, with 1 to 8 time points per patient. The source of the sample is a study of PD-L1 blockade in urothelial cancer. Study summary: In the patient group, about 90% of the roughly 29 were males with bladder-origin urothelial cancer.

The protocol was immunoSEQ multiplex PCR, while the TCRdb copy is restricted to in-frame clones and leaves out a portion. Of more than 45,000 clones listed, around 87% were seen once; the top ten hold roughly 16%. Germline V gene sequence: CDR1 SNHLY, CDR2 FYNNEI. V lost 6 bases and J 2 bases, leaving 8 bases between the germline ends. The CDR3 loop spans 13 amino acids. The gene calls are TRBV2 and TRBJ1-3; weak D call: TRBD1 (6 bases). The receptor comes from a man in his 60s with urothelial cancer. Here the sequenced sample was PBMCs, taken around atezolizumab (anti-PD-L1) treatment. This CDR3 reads CASRQGAGNTIYF. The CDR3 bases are TGTGCCAGCAGACAGGGAGCTGGAAACACCATATATTTT.